This TCR beta chain was profiled in a study of blood T cell repertoires in COVID-19 (dated by TCRdb to 2020 to 2022). In the study overall: The collaborator samples originated in the United States, Italy and Spain and spanned the acute and convalescent phases of COVID-19. The material from the prospective study consisted of cDNA or gDNA derived from T cells, B-cell-depleted T cells, or PBMCs. Subjects who had been exposed to COVID-19, were actively infected with it, or had recovered from it provided the deeply sampled blood TCRbeta repertoires that made up the dataset. The repertoires were made available in a free public database intended to serve as a resource for research on the immune response to SARS-CoV-2. Samples came from the ongoing ImmuneRACE study (first 160 participants) plus 1,254 subjects from 6 global collaborators. A de-identified subject ID, COVID-19 status, age in years and sex were almost always included in the sample metadata. Where HLA class I and class II types were available, the types were taken from metadata supplied by the sample provider, not from assay-based typing. The research as a whole found: Clinical and demographic metadata were provided uncurated, with the amount varying by source and participant.

TCRbeta CDR3 regions were amplified from genomic DNA by means of the immunoSEQ Assay, a bias-controlled multiplex PCR. The paper's processing steps were these. Nucleated cell counts per sample were estimated from amplification of reference gene primers within the assay. To quantify the absolute abundance of each unique TCRbeta CDR3 rearrangement, sequence reads were collapsed and filtered. For each sample, productive Simpson clonality was calculated by taking the square root of Simpson's diversity index across productive rearrangements. As stored in TCRdb, this immuneACCESS dataset retains in-frame rearrangements with V and J assigned. A fraction of the clones does not appear; measured against another copy, unresolved V genes explain less than half of the discrepancy, and the remainder lacks a known reason. From that table come the V and J calls and clone size; the DNA was used to work out D and trimming. For this sample there are some 220,000 clones; roughly 80% appear just once. The ten largest clonotypes hold roughly 7% of the sample.

Each collaborating institution followed its own protocols to collect whole blood in K2EDTA tubes. For TCRbeta analysis, collaborators shipped samples in one of three forms: frozen whole blood, isolated PBMCs, or DNA extracted from either of those sample types. Based on the germline V gene, the CDR1 and CDR2 sequences are SNHLY and FYNNEI. V and J are trimmed by 7 bases and 8 bases, and the gene matches miss 8 bases of the junction. The CDR3 sequence holds 13 residues, the cysteine and phenylalanine included. Only the CDR3 region is kept as DNA, spanning 39 bases read in frame from base 1. This clone was counted only a few times. Its antigen is unknown. Base qualities are missing; no much larger clone stands one base away.

Sequencing was carried out using peripheral blood. The V gene is TRBV2 and the J gene is TRBJ2-1, with 7 central nucleotides matching TRBD2. This TCR was recovered from a woman in her 70s with acute or convalescent COVID-19. The sequenced DNA is TGTGCCAGCACCTGGGACTATAGGGATGAGCAGTTCTTC. Its protein reads: CASTWDYRDEQFF. Here the CDR3 is joined to the reference TRBV2 and TRBJ2-1 genes, and the full variable domain is: EPEVTQTPSHQVTQMGQEVILRCVPISNHLYFYWYRQILGQKVEFLVSFYNNEISEKSEIFDDQFSVERPDGSNFTLKIRSTKLEDSAMYFCASTWDYRDEQFFGPGTRLTVL.